Below, 21 T cell receptor beta chains from the same sample are listed, as sequenced in a study of cytomegalovirus exposure and HLA in healthy donors. Clones were read by immunoSEQ multiplex PCR, and TCRdb kept only the in-frame ones, dropping some. The sample has about 400,000 clones; just over 85% are singletons. The sequencing sample was made of PBMCs. The receptors stem from a woman aged 18-29 years in good health and CMV-seronegative.

This chain joins TRBV28 and TRBJ2-7, with 11 bases fitting TRBD1. This CDR3 region has 14 residues. Germline values: CDR1 MDHEN, CDR2 SYDVKM. The trim removed 3 bases at V and 3 bases at J, leaving 1 base unmatched. This chain's CDR3 is CASSFGTGGYEQYF. The DNA of the CDR3 is TGTGCCAGCAGTTTTGGGACAGGGGGCTACGAGCAGTACTTC.

This chain links TRBV2 with TRBJ2-7; 11 bases agree with TRBD1. V lost 6 bases and J lost 6; bases outside the gene matches: 7. CDR1 is SNHLY, CDR2 FYNNEI, per germline. The CDR3 spans 14 residues. CDR3 amino acids: CASRGTGTGGEQYF. The CDR3 bases are TGTGCCAGCAGGGGAACCGGGACAGGGGGCGAGCAGTACTTC.

The chain joins TRBV2 to TRBJ2-5, with D tentatively TRBD2 (6 bases). CDR3 size: 11 residues. The germline gives CDR1 SNHLY, CDR2 FYNNEI. V was clipped by 6 bases and J by 5 bases, with 7 bases between them. The CDR3 sequence: CASRAGETQYF. The CDR3 DNA reads as TGTGCCAGCAGGGCGGGGGAGACCCAGTACTTC.

This sequence joins TRBV5-1 and TRBJ2-7; D may be TRBD1 (5 bases). CDR3 length: 13 residues. Germline CDR1 and CDR2: SGHRS and YFSETQ. V lost 0 bases and J 6 bases, leaving 10 bases between the germline ends. As DNA, the CDR3 is TGCGCCAGCAGCTTGGCAGGGTCGTCCGAGCAGTACTTC. It yields the protein CASSLAGSSEQYF.

The rearrangement uses TRBV27 and TRBJ1-5; 7 positions agree with TRBD1. With 5 bases clipped from V and 10 bases from J, the junction kept 20 bases outside the gene matches. Germline lookup yields CDR1 MNHEY and CDR2 SMNVEV (reference sequence). The CDR3 is made up of 17 amino acids. The CDR3 is CASSPLNSGTADQPQHF. The CDR3 DNA reads as TGTGCCAGCAGTCCCCTAAATTCCGGGACAGCCGACCAACCCCAGCATTTT.

This chain connects TRBV9 to TRBJ2-7; TRBD1 matches 9 bases. This CDR3 has 13 amino acids. CDR1 and CDR2 from the germline V gene are SGDLS and YYNGEE. J lost 3 bases, V lost 4 bases, and 2 bases had no gene match. The CDR3 reads CASSRGQGYEQYF. The CDR3 nucleotides read TGTGCCAGCAGCAGGGGACAGGGCTACGAGCAGTACTTC. The whole variable domain, remainder taken from reference TRBV9 and TRBJ2-7, is DSGVTQTPKHLITATGQRVTLRCSPRSGDLSVYWYQQSLDQGLQFLIQYYNGEERAKGNILERFSAQQFPDLHSELNLSSLELGDSALYFCASSRGQGYEQYFGPGTRLTVT.

This clone was observed a single time. The chain joins TRBV7-2 to TRBJ2-1; 8 nucleotides agree with TRBD2. Germline loops: CDR1 SGHTA, CDR2 FQGNSA. The CDR3 runs to 15 residues. V was clipped by 3 bases and J by 7 bases; unmatched bases: 8. The CDR3 loop reads CASSFQAGDDNEQFF. For the CDR3, the DNA is TGTGCCAGCAGCTTTCAAGCGGGGGACGATAATGAGCAGTTCTTC.

This clone was observed once. The chain links TRBV28 to TRBJ2-3; D is uncertain. Germline-derived CDR1 and CDR2 are MDHEN and SYDVKM. This CDR3 region has 11 residues. V dropped 10 bases and J dropped 6 bases, with 11 bases sitting between them. DNA of the CDR3: TGTGCCACCCGGAAGGAGGATACGCAGTATTTT. This translates into CATRKEDTQYF.

V usage is TRBV28 and J usage is TRBJ1-1; a weak D match, TRBD1 (6 bases). Trimming cost V 4 bases and J 2 bases, with 8 bases left between them. This CDR3 is 13 amino acids long. Germline CDR1 and CDR2: MDHEN and SYDVKM. CDR3 in DNA: TGTGCCAGCAGTTACAGGGATAACACTGAAGCTTTCTTT. Its protein product is CASSYRDNTEAFF.

The chain has TRBV18 and TRBJ1-1; perhaps TRBD1 as D (5 bases). This CDR3 region has 15 residues. Between the trimmed V and J ends, which lost 2 bases and 6 bases, there was a span of 16 bases. Looked up from germline, CDR1 is KGHSH and CDR2 is LQKENI. The CDR3 loop reads CASSPGIQGGAEAFF. In nucleotides, the CDR3 is TGTGCCAGCTCACCAGGGATCCAGGGAGGCGCTGAAGCTTTCTTT.

This clone has just one count. This rearrangement joins TRBV27 to TRBJ1-4, with 7 bases aligning to TRBD1. The J segment lost 3 bases and the V segment lost 2 bases, leaving 3 bases of the junction unmatched. Germline lookup yields CDR1 MNHEY and CDR2 SMNVEV (reference sequence). The CDR3 consists of 15 residues. CDR3 DNA: TGTGCCAGCAGTTTAGAGGGGGCCGCTAATGAAAAACTGTTTTTT. Its protein product is CASSLEGAANEKLFF. The full variable domain, completed using reference TRBV27 and TRBJ1-4, is EAQVTQNPRYLITVTGKKLTVTCSQNMNHEYMSWYRQDPGLGLRQIYYSMNVEVTDKGDVPEGYKVSRKEKRNFPLILESPSPNQTSLYFCASSLEGAANEKLFFGSGTQLSVL.

V usage is TRBV18 and J usage is TRBJ2-5, with 7 positions matching TRBD2. The germline CDR1 and CDR2 sequences are KGHSH and LQKENI. The length of the CDR3 is 14 residues. J lost 10 bases, V lost 3 bases, and 11 bases had no gene match. CDR3 bases: TGTGCCAGCTCACCCGGACTAGAAAAGGGAGGCCAGTACTTC. Amino acids: CASSPGLEKGGQYF.

This rearrangement joins TRBV4-1 to TRBJ2-2, with D possibly TRBD2 on 6 matching bases. Germline V gene lookup returns CDR1 MGHRA and CDR2 YSYEKL. The CDR3 consists of 16 residues. Trimming took 4 bases from V and 2 from J, leaving 14 bases between them. Written as DNA, the CDR3 is TGCGCCAGCAGCCGGGTCGGGGGTTTCAACACCGGGGAGCTGTTTTTT. This codes for CASSRVGGFNTGELFF.

V is TRBV29-1 and J is TRBJ2-5, with a weak D call TRBD2 (6 bases). This CDR3 is built from 15 residues. From germline, CDR1 is SQVTM and CDR2 ANQGSEA. Trimming cost V 6 bases and J 5 bases, with 22 bases left between them. CDR3 protein: CSVPRTIRGRETQYF. Here the CDR3 DNA reads TGCAGCGTACCTCGGACAATCCGGGGGAGGGAGACCCAGTACTTC.

V gene TRBV19 combines with J gene TRBJ1-3; 7 bases align to TRBD1. This CDR3 is built from 15 residues. CDR1 and CDR2 from the germline V gene are LNHDA and SQIVND (reference sequence). V dropped 4 bases and J dropped 3; count of bases not matched to a gene: 6. Here the CDR3 reads CASSTRDRVGNTIYF. CDR3 DNA sequence: TGTGCCAGTAGTACCCGAGACAGGGTTGGAAACACCATATATTTT.

J is TRBJ2-7 and V is TRBV7-2; D ambiguous. Germline V CDR1 and CDR2: SGHTA, FQGNSA. This CDR3 has 16 residues. Trimming shortened V by 0 bases and J by 2 bases, and 14 bases separated the two germline ends. This CDR3 is CASSLARSVAAYEQYF. CDR3 DNA: TGTGCCAGCAGCTTAGCTCGGAGCGTGGCAGCCTACGAGCAGTACTTC.

The V call is TRBV5-4, the J call TRBJ1-2; D not certain. Trimming pared 1 base from V and 8 bases from J, leaving 12 bases between. The CDR3 is 13 residues long. From germline, CDR1 is SGHNT and CDR2 YYREEE (reference sequence). The CDR3 sequence is CASSLWERHGYTF. The CDR3 DNA sequence: TGTGCCAGCAGCTTGTGGGAGCGCCACGGCTACACCTTC.

This chain joins TRBV28 and TRBJ2-3; D is unclear. V was pared by 3 bases and J by 0 bases, with 10 bases between. This CDR3 spans 15 amino acids. CDR1 MDHEN and CDR2 SYDVKM come from the germline V gene. CDR3 bases: TGTGCCAGCAGTTTTACCCTCAGTAGCACAGATACGCAGTATTTT. Its translation is CASSFTLSSTDTQYF.

The V call is TRBV28, the J call TRBJ1-1; TRBD1 might be the D (5 bases). V was shortened by 7 bases and J by 4 bases, with 7 bases between the two germline ends. In germline, CDR1 is MDHEN, CDR2 SYDVKM. This CDR3 is 11 amino acids long. The CDR3 protein is CASTGGTEAFF. The CDR3 DNA sequence: TGTGCCAGCACGGGGGGCACTGAAGCTTTCTTT.

V usage is TRBV5-4 and J usage is TRBJ2-1; 8 nucleotides align to TRBD2. Germline CDR1 SGHNT, CDR2 YYREEE (reference sequence). This CDR3 comprises 16 residues. J was trimmed by 2 bases and V by 1 base; bases with no gene match: 5. CDR3: CASSLKTGGTYNEQFF. In nucleotides, the CDR3 is TGTGCCAGCAGCTTGAAAACGGGGGGGACCTACAATGAGCAGTTCTTC.

The chain carries TRBV4-2 and TRBJ2-1; TRBD1 agrees at 7 bases. Per the germline V gene, CDR1 is LGHNA and CDR2 is YNFKEQ. The junction had 9 bases not matched to a gene; V was cut back by 3 bases and J by 4 bases. This CDR3 contains 16 residues. Here the CDR3 DNA reads TGTGCCAGCAGCCACCAACAGGGGCCCCTATACAATGAGCAGTTCTTC. Its protein is CASSHQQGPLYNEQFF.